The 10 T cell receptor beta chains reported below all come from one sample, sequenced in a study of cytomegalovirus exposure and HLA in healthy donors. This PCR relied on a set of 60 Vbeta primers and 13 Jbeta primers. Clones were sequenced by immunoSEQ multiplex PCR, and TCRdb holds only the in-frame ones, with some missing. The data contain 90,000 to 120,000 clones, 60% to 80% of them singletons. The sample comprised PBMCs. Source of these receptors: a young man in good health and CMV-seronegative.

The rearrangement uses TRBV5-6 and TRBJ1-2; possible D gene TRBD1, 6 bases. Germline V gene lookup returns CDR1 SGHDT and CDR2 YYEEEE. Between the trimmed V and J ends, which lost 0 bases and 8 bases, there was a span of 8 bases. This CDR3 contains 12 residues. CDR3: CASSLGGTGYTF. The CDR3 nucleotides read TGTGCCAGCAGCTTGGGTGGGACAGGCTACACCTTC.

The chain uses TRBV29-1 and TRBJ2-1; no clear D gene. CDR3 length: 10 residues. Germline values: CDR1 SQVTM, CDR2 ANQGSEA. With 5 bases removed from V and 9 bases from J, the gap between germline ends came to 8 bases. CDR3 coding DNA: TGCAGCGTTATCCACTTTGAGCAGTTCTTC. Translation gives CSVIHFEQFF.

The gene calls are TRBV7-2 and TRBJ2-4; a possible D gene is TRBD1 (6 bases). V lost 4 bases and J 5 bases, leaving 9 bases between the germline ends. This CDR3 spans 13 amino acids. Germline V gene data show CDR1 as SGHTA and CDR2 as FQGNSA. The CDR3 reads CASSSRTENIQYF. The CDR3 nucleotides read TGTGCCAGCAGCTCAAGGACAGAAAACATTCAGTACTTC.

The chain is built from TRBV6-5 and TRBJ1-2; D perhaps matches TRBD1 (6 bases). The CDR3 has 13 residues. V gave up 6 bases and J gave up 3 bases, with 11 bases separating them. Germline values: CDR1 MNHEY, CDR2 SVGAGI. CDR3 protein: CASSRQVYYGYTF. CDR3 sequence (DNA): TGTGCCAGCAGCCGACAGGTCTACTATGGCTACACCTTC.

The V gene is TRBV7-9, the J gene TRBJ2-3; 7 bases line up with TRBD1. This CDR3 has 15 amino acids. The V and J ends lost 4 bases and 2 bases, in that order; junction bases with no gene match: 6. Germline lookup yields CDR1 SEHNR and CDR2 FQNEAQ (reference sequence). This CDR3 is CASSSGQSPTDTQYF. The CDR3 nucleotides are TGTGCCAGCAGCTCGGGACAGAGCCCCACAGATACGCAGTATTTT.

This clone was seen a single time. This chain joins TRBV6-5 and TRBJ2-7; 8 nucleotides align to TRBD1. This CDR3 has 13 residues. From germline, CDR1 is MNHEY and CDR2 SVGAGI. V was clipped by 5 bases and J by 5 bases; unmatched bases: 5. The CDR3, as DNA: TGTGCCAGCAGTACGACAGGGGTGCACGAGCAGTACTTC. Translation: CASSTTGVHEQYF.

V and J are TRBV6-4 and TRBJ2-3; D is possibly TRBD2 (6 bases). Trimming took off 2 bases at V and 1 base at J, with 10 bases between the two ends. There are 15 residues in the CDR3. CDR1 MRHNA and CDR2 SNTAGT come from the germline V gene. The DNA for the CDR3 is TGTGCCAGCAGTGACGATGGCGGGGGCACAGATACGCAGTATTTT. Its protein product is CASSDDGGGTDTQYF.

This clone was recorded many times. V usage is TRBV6-4 and J usage is TRBJ2-3; 7 bases are a match to TRBD2. In germline, CDR1 is MRHNA, CDR2 SNTAGT. V lost 2 bases, J lost 6 bases, and 8 bases stayed unmatched. The length of the CDR3 is 15 residues. CDR3 amino acids: CASSDTTSAVDTQYF. In nucleotides, the CDR3 is TGTGCCAGCAGTGACACCACTAGCGCCGTGGATACGCAGTATTTT.

The gene calls are TRBV5-1 and TRBJ2-7; the D gene is possibly TRBD1 (6 bases). Trimming left V 0 bases short and J 3 bases short, with 10 bases between. Germline-derived CDR1 and CDR2 are SGHRS and YFSETQ. This CDR3 region has 14 residues. CDR3 nucleotide sequence: TGCGCCAGCAGCTTGGCGGACAGAGGCTACGAGCAGTACTTC. It specifies CASSLADRGYEQYF.

The chain uses TRBV5-1 and TRBJ1-1; a possible D gene is TRBD1 (6 bases). The germline gives CDR1 SGHRS, CDR2 YFSETQ. CDR3 size: 14 residues. Trimming removed 4 bases from V and 0 bases from J, with 10 bases in between. CDR3 coding DNA: TGCGCCAGCAGCGAGACAGGCATGAACACTGAAGCTTTCTTT. Its translation is CASSETGMNTEAFF. The whole variable domain, filled in from reference TRBV5-1 and TRBJ1-1, reads KAGVTQTPRYLIKTRGQQVTLSCSPISGHRSVSWYQQTPGQGLQFLFEYFSETQRNKGNFPGRFSGRQFSNSRSEMNVSTLELGDSALYLCASSETGMNTEAFFGQGTRLTVV.